The clone carrying this T cell receptor beta chain was recorded a few times. Its cognate antigen is unknown. From the reads, TCRdb called clonotypes with MiXCR, one entry per CDR3 protein. Of more than 500,000 distinct CDR3 sequences in the sample, 16% were seen once. There are 15 residues in the CDR3. V was clipped by 4 bases and J by 5 bases; unmatched bases: 11. Looked up from germline, CDR1 is SGHRS and CDR2 is YFSETQ. The source of the sample is a study of T cell repertoires in cytomegalovirus infection. Notes on the study in general: The ex vivo response showed dominance by HLA-C-restricted CMV-specific TCR beta clonotypes. Accumulated public TCR beta family frequency recognized individuals carrying CMV together with the relevant HLA.

The gene calls are TRBV5-1 and TRBJ1-1, with 7 nucleotides matching TRBD1. Sequencing input: CD8+ T cells from PBMCs. The TCR comes from a human donor in good health (CMV status not recorded). Some clones in this sample may be carry-over from other donors' samples. In nucleotides, the CDR3 is TGCGCCAGCAGCCCAAAACCCTCAGGGGGAACTGAAGCTTTCTTT. Its protein product is CASSPKPSGGTEAFF.